This TCR beta chain originates from a study of T cells in Graves' hyperthyroidism and ophthalmopathy. As for the study in general: Prior to any treatment, at the point of initial diagnosis, peripheral blood was collected.

This CDR3 is 16 amino acids long. Germline V CDR1 and CDR2: SEHNR, FQNEAQ (reference sequence). As concerns this clonotype: A read error may account for a junction end that differs from germline.

Amplification of TCR beta CDR3 regions used RNA as the template. RT-PCR in the first round (using the HTBI primer set) targeted the TCR CDR3. TCRdb analysed the multiplex PCR reads with MiXCR anew, one entry per CDR3 protein. This table holds approximately 740,000 distinct CDR3 sequences, 13% to 15% found once. The receptor was isolated from a young woman with Graves' hyperthyroidism. The sequenced material came from blood. The J gene is TRBJ1-6, the V gene TRBV7-9; the D gene is possibly TRBD1 (6 bases). CDR3 protein: CASSLYMGRGNSPLHF. In DNA, the CDR3 is TGTGCCAGCAGCTTATATATGGGAAGGGGGAATTCGCCCCTCCACTTT.